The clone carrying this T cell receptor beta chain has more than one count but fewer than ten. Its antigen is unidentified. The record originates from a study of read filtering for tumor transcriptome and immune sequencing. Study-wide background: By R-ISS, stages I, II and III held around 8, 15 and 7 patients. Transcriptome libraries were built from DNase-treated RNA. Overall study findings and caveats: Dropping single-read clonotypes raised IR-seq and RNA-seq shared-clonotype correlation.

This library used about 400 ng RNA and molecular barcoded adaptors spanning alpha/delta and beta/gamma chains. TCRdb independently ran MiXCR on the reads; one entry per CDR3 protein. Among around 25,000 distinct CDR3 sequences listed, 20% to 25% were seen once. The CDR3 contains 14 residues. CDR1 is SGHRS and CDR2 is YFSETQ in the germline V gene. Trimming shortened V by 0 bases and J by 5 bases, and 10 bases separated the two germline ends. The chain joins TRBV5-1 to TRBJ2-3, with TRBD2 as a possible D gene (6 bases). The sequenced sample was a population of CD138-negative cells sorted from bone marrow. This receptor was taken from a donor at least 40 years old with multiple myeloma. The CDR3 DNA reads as TGCGCCAGCAGCTTGGCCCTAGCGAGAGATACGCAGTATTTT. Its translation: CASSLALARDTQYF.